The present entry profiles one TCR beta chain with its context. The target of this receptor is not known. No per-base quality is available; no much larger clone lies one base away. The library was generated by the immunoSEQ multiplex PCR assay. Not all clones reach the TCRdb copy of this immuneACCESS table, which keeps in-frame sequences only. Checked studies attribute under half of the gap to unresolved V genes and leave the rest unexplained. The sample data list more than 80,000 clones, and about 92% of these were observed just once. The top ten clones comprise about 1.5% of the sample. This record comes from a study of T cell changes during pregnancy in multiple sclerosis (dated by TCRdb to about 2019). Concerning the study at large: The study examined how the T cell repertoire changed over the course of pregnancy in women with multiple sclerosis.

CDR1 is given as SEHNR and CDR2 as FQNEAQ, both from the germline V gene (reference sequence). The CDR3 starts with the cysteine, ends with the phenylalanine, and has 13 residues. Only the CDR3 DNA is retained, 39 bases long and in frame from the first base. The V end gives up 5 bases and the J end 3 bases, leaving 3 bases in the junction not matched to a gene. The chain employs TRBV7-9 and TRBJ2-7; 8 nucleotides in the junction match TRBD2. The receptor's source is a female donor with multiple sclerosis, enrolled in a pregnancy study. Sequences were derived from peripheral blood, sampled in the first trimester of pregnancy. The nucleotide sequence is TGTGCCAGCAGCCGGGGGGGATACTACGAGCAGTACTTC. It specifies CASSRGGYYEQYF.